The 25 T cell receptor beta chains in this list originate from one sample, sequenced in a study of CD8 T cells in Susac syndrome. cDNA came from around 0.5 to 1 ug RNA primed by random hexamers. TCRdb reprocessed the immunoSEQ multiplex PCR reads via MiXCR and lists one record per CDR3 protein. The sample lists approximately 160,000 distinct CDR3 sequences; around 95% were seen once. Sequencing input: CD4+ T cells from PBMCs. These receptors were taken from a human donor in good health.

The chain links TRBV3-1 to TRBJ2-3, with 8 bases fitting TRBD2. The CDR3 consists of 17 residues. Germline V gives CDR1 LGHDT, CDR2 YNNKEL (reference sequence). V lost 0 bases, J lost 1 base, and 6 bases stayed unmatched. This CDR3 is CASSQDRGAGGTDTQYF. DNA of the CDR3: TGTGCCAGCAGCCAAGATAGAGGAGCGGGGGGCACAGATACGCAGTATTTT.

This chain uses TRBV29-1 with TRBJ1-4; 10 bases match TRBD1. The germline V gene has CDR1 SQVTM and CDR2 ANQGSEA. The CDR3 is 12 amino acids. V shed 3 bases and J 10 bases; nucleotides not matched to a gene: 2. This CDR3 reads CSVEGQGLKLFF. The CDR3 DNA sequence: TGCAGCGTTGAGGGACAGGGGTTAAAACTGTTTTTT.

The chain carries TRBV7-9 and TRBJ1-4, with unresolved D. Germline V gives CDR1 SEHNR, CDR2 FQNEAQ (reference sequence). There are 15 residues in the CDR3. The ends were cut back, 5 bases at V and 0 bases at J, with 10 bases in the middle. The CDR3 nucleotides are TGTGCCAGCAGCGAAGAACTTGCAACTAATGAAAAACTGTTTTTT. This gives the protein CASSEELATNEKLFF.

The gene calls are TRBV7-6 and TRBJ1-1; 8 bases map to TRBD1. V shed 0 bases and J 1 base; nucleotides not matched to a gene: 1. This CDR3 comprises 15 residues. The germline gives CDR1 SGHVS, CDR2 FNYEAQ. Written as DNA, the CDR3 is TGTGCCAGCAGCTTAGCCGGACAGGGGAACACTGAAGCTTTCTTT. It is translated as CASSLAGQGNTEAFF.

The chain uses TRBV3-1 and TRBJ1-1; a weak D match, TRBD1 (5 bases). Germline V CDR1 and CDR2: LGHDT, YNNKEL (reference sequence). V was trimmed by 1 base and J by 4 bases, leaving 7 bases between them. The CDR3 is 13 residues long. The CDR3 DNA reads TGTGCCAGCAGCCAAGGGGGACTCACTGAAGCTTTCTTT. Protein product: CASSQGGLTEAFF.

The chain combines TRBV18 with TRBJ2-6, with TRBD1 matching 9 bases. This CDR3 spans 17 amino acids. Germline V gene sequence: CDR1 KGHSH, CDR2 LQKENI. V trimming: 3 bases; J trimming: 0 bases; junction bases outside the gene matches: 3. The CDR3 nucleotides read TGTGCCAGCTCACCGGGGACAGGGCGCTCTGGGGCCAACGTCCTGACTTTC. It encodes CASSPGTGRSGANVLTF. Together with reference TRBV18 and TRBJ2-6, the CDR3 gives the full variable domain: NAGVMQNPRHLVRRRGQEARLRCSPMKGHSHVYWYRQLPEEGLKFMVYLQKENIIDESGMPKERFSAEFPKEGPSILRIQQVVRGDSAAYFCASSPGTGRSGANVLTFGAGSRLTVL.

This rearrangement joins TRBV5-1 to TRBJ2-2; D is uncertain. Germline V lookup: CDR1 SGHRS, CDR2 YFSETQ. V was trimmed by 4 bases and J by 5 bases, leaving 12 bases between them. This CDR3 spans 14 amino acids. CDR3 coding DNA: TGCGCCAGCAGCCTCGATACCGAAACCGGGGAGCTGTTTTTT. Translation: CASSLDTETGELFF.

The gene calls are TRBV20-1 and TRBJ2-7, with 9 bases matching TRBD2. This CDR3 spans 15 amino acids. Per the germline V gene, CDR1 is DFQATT and CDR2 is SNEGSKA (reference sequence). Trimming cost V 0 bases and J 4 bases; bases outside gene matches: 7. In DNA, the CDR3 is TGCAGTGCTAGAGATCGAGCGGGGGGCTTATACGAGCAGTACTTC. It codes for CSARDRAGGLYEQYF.

This chain joins TRBV29-1 and TRBJ1-2, with 9 bases identical to TRBD1. This CDR3 spans 13 amino acids. Per germline, CDR1 SQVTM and CDR2 ANQGSEA. After removal of 5 bases from V and 6 bases from J, the junction contained 7 bases not matched to a gene. The CDR3 DNA reads TGCAGCGTTCCGGGACAGGGCTCCCATGGCTACACCTTC. Translated, it gives CSVPGQGSHGYTF.

The chain couples TRBV12-3 or TRBV12-4 to TRBJ1-2; D remains ambiguous. Trimming removed 3 bases from V and 4 bases from J, with 6 bases in between. There are 12 residues in the CDR3. In DNA form, the CDR3 reads TGTGCCAGCAGTTTTAGTCGCTATGGCTACACCTTC. Translated: CASSFSRYGYTF.

V and J are TRBV5-1 and TRBJ2-3, with D perhaps matching TRBD2 (6 bases). V lost 4 bases, J lost 0 bases, and 12 bases lay in between. The germline V gene encodes CDR1 SGHRS and CDR2 YFSETQ. CDR3 length: 15 residues. CDR3 sequence reads: CASSLRDSSTDTQYF. Written as DNA, the CDR3 is TGCGCCAGCAGCCTCCGGGACTCGAGCACAGATACGCAGTATTTT.

This chain connects TRBV5-1 to TRBJ2-2, with TRBD2 matching over 8 bases. The CDR3 is 16 residues long. After removal of 3 bases from V and 3 bases from J, the junction contained 7 bases not matched to a gene. Germline CDR1 is SGHRS and CDR2 is YFSETQ. The chain's CDR3 is CASSSTTGGDTGELFF. In nucleotides, the CDR3 is TGCGCCAGCAGCTCCACCACGGGAGGGGACACCGGGGAGCTGTTTTTT.

As regards this clonotype: A read error may produce the germline difference seen at one junction end. This chain links TRBV7-2 with TRBJ2-5; no clear D. CDR1 is SGHTA, CDR2 FQGNSA, per germline. The CDR3 has 13 residues. In DNA form, the CDR3 reads TGTGCCAGCAGCTCTTTACCAAGAGAGGCCCAGTACTTC. This encodes CASSSLPREAQYF.

This sequence joins TRBV5-5 and TRBJ2-5; possible D gene TRBD2, 6 bases. Trimming shortened V by 5 bases and J by 4 bases, and 15 bases separated the two germline ends. Per germline, CDR1 SGHKS and CDR2 YYEKEE (reference sequence). This CDR3 is built from 14 residues. CDR3 bases: TGTGCCAGCAGGGACGGGCTAGCGTCAGAGACCCAGTACTTC. Protein product: CASRDGLASETQYF.

The chain has TRBV5-1 and TRBJ2-1; D gene unclear. V lost 3 bases, J lost 4 bases, and 11 bases lay in between. The germline CDR1 and CDR2 sequences are SGHRS and YFSETQ. The CDR3 extends over 14 amino acids. CDR3 in amino acids: CASSYGPMYNEQFF. The CDR3 region has the DNA TGCGCCAGCAGCTACGGGCCGATGTACAATGAGCAGTTCTTC.

The chain uses TRBV13 and TRBJ1-2; no firm D call. V was trimmed by 1 base and J by 3 bases, leaving 9 bases between them. CDR1 and CDR2 (germline): PRHDT, FYEKMQ (reference sequence). This CDR3 has 14 residues. Here the CDR3 reads CASSLEREHYGYTF. The CDR3 region has the DNA TGTGCCAGCAGCTTAGAAAGGGAGCACTATGGCTACACCTTC.

This clonotype occurred once. This rearrangement joins TRBV6-1 to TRBJ1-1; D remains unclear. Trimming removed 3 bases at V and 2 bases at J, with 13 bases between. This CDR3 has 15 residues. Germline V gene data show CDR1 as MNHNS and CDR2 as SASEGT. The CDR3 here is CASSDSGPTNTEAFF. CDR3 DNA: TGTGCCAGCAGTGACAGCGGTCCCACAAACACTGAAGCTTTCTTT.

J is TRBJ2-3 and V is TRBV7-2; D is uncertain. The CDR3 loop spans 14 amino acids. The germline CDR1 and CDR2 sequences are SGHTA and FQGNSA. Trimming cost V 1 base and J 4 bases, with 9 bases left between them. CDR3 DNA: TGTGCCAGCAGCTTAGGGGGTAGTTCAGATACGCAGTATTTT. Its translation: CASSLGGSSDTQYF.

This chain joins TRBV6-5 and TRBJ1-5; the match to TRBD1 covers 7 bases. With V trimmed by 5 bases and J by 5 bases, 12 bases remained unmatched. There are 16 residues in the CDR3. The germline V gene encodes CDR1 MNHEY and CDR2 SVGAGI. In DNA form, the CDR3 reads TGTGCCAGCAGTACTCGCGGGACAGATCCTTATCAGCCCCAGCATTTT. Protein sequence: CASSTRGTDPYQPQHF.

This chain joins TRBV5-4 and TRBJ2-5; D gene uncertain. Trimming pared 4 bases from V and 5 bases from J, leaving 12 bases between. The CDR3 covers 13 residues. Germline-derived CDR1 and CDR2 are SGHNT and YYREEE (reference sequence). Written as DNA, the CDR3 is TGTGCCAGCAGCCCAGACCCCGTCGAGACCCAGTACTTC. Residues: CASSPDPVETQYF.

V gene TRBV7-9 combines with J gene TRBJ2-7, with D perhaps matching TRBD1 (6 bases). Germline CDR1 reads SEHNR; CDR2 reads FQNEAQ (reference sequence). This CDR3 has 17 amino acids. Trimming took 5 bases from V and 3 from J, leaving 23 bases between them. The CDR3 region is CASSNLRDTMAVYEQYF. For the CDR3, the DNA is TGTGCCAGCAGCAATCTCCGGGACACAATGGCCGTCTACGAGCAGTACTTC.

The chain recombines TRBV5-4 with TRBJ2-7; no firm D call. The V gene lost 0 bases and the J gene lost 3 bases, with 10 bases spanning the gap. CDR1 SGHNT and CDR2 YYREEE come from the germline V gene (reference sequence). The CDR3 contains 14 residues. This chain's CDR3 is CASSLELRGYEQYF. The CDR3, as DNA: TGTGCCAGCAGCTTGGAGCTAAGAGGCTACGAGCAGTACTTC.

The V and J genes are TRBV19 and TRBJ2-1; 7 bases are shared with TRBD2. This CDR3 is built from 16 residues. CDR1 and CDR2 (germline): LNHDA, SQIVND (reference sequence). V dropped 5 bases and J dropped 2; count of bases not matched to a gene: 9. This CDR3 is CASSLYTSAAYNEQFF. CDR3 in DNA: TGTGCCAGTAGTCTCTACACTAGCGCCGCCTACAATGAGCAGTTCTTC.

This chain uses TRBV5-4 with TRBJ2-2; TRBD1 aligns across 9 bases. The CDR3 contains 16 residues. Looked up from germline, CDR1 is SGHNT and CDR2 is YYREEE (reference sequence). With 4 bases clipped from V and 0 bases from J, the junction kept 4 bases outside the gene matches. The CDR3 region has the DNA TGTGCCAGCAGCACACAGGGGGCGCCGAACACCGGGGAGCTGTTTTTT. Amino acid sequence: CASSTQGAPNTGELFF.

The chain carries TRBV5-1 and TRBJ1-5, with D possibly TRBD1 on 5 matching bases. Germline values: CDR1 SGHRS, CDR2 YFSETQ. The ends were cut back, 5 bases at V and 5 bases at J, with 17 bases in the middle. The CDR3 is 15 amino acids. The DNA for the CDR3 is TGCGCCAGCAGACTAGGGGTAGTGAACGATCAGCCCCAGCATTTT. It yields the protein CASRLGVVNDQPQHF.